This TCR beta chain was sequenced for a study of T cell clusters in autoimmune cytopenias. Turning to the study itself: Healthy control donors averaged 56 years of age, with a median of roughly 62 years. Overall study results and limits: Active autoimmune hepatitis patients had approximately 3-fold fewer exclusive TRB clusters than healthy donors.

The CDR3 sequence is 15 residues long. Per the germline V gene, CDR1 is MNHEY and CDR2 is SVGAGI. As regards this clonotype: The antigen remains unidentified.

Each sample's input was 250 ng genomic DNA, approximately 37,500 genome equivalents. Multiplex touch-down PCR amplified TRB using TRB-A and TRB-B pools in one tube. TCRdb reprocessed the multiplex PCR reads, keeping one entry per CDR3 protein, no DNA. The specimen's table records more than 7,000 distinct CDR3 sequences. These data were also filed under a second study, of T cell repertoires in aging, cancer and after chemotherapy. That source adds: The repertoire data cannot show anything about immunological memory following chemotherapy.

The V gene is TRBV6-5, the J gene TRBJ1-1. This receptor was taken from a human donor in good health. The sample taken for sequencing was peripheral blood. The CDR3 sequence: CASSYSNRRDTEAFF.